Detailed here is one TCR beta chain. Its binding antigen is unknown. No quality values exist for individual bases; no much larger clone is one base distant. This entry belongs to a study of OX40 agonist ivuxolimab in advanced cancers. Regarding the study in general: The costimulatory receptor OX40 (CD134) was targeted by ivuxolimab, a fully human IgG2 agonistic monoclonal antibody. Intravenous ivuxolimab was administered to patients every 2 weeks at six dose levels: 0.01, 0.1, 0.3, 1.5, 3 and 10 mg/kg. Among the 50 to 55 dose-escalation patients, roughly 20 had hepatocellular carcinoma, 15 or so melanoma, 9 renal cell carcinoma and 9 head and neck cancer. The dose-escalation cohort was about 83% male with a mean age of about 54 years, ranging from roughly 20 to 85. Prior anti-PD-1, anti-PD-L1 or anti-CTLA-4 therapy was permitted, and approximately 40% of dose-escalation patients had received checkpoint inhibitors. Partial responses were achieved by three dose-escalation patients, of whom one had hepatocellular carcinoma and two had cutaneous melanoma. The point of sequencing TCRbeta in the periphery was to test whether ivuxolimab changed TCR sequence diversity and drove clonal T-cell expansion. The monotherapy dose-escalation portion (N ≈ 56 patients) of the phase I ivuxolimab trial is reported in the paper. On the study overall, not on this receptor specifically: Low levels of normalized T-cell clonal expansion were also seen in some patients who did not respond. In the 0.1-3.0 mg/kg groups, partial responders were among the patients with the lowest normalized peripheral clonal expansion, particularly in CD8+ T cells. On average, CD8+ T cells showed more expanded clones than CD4+ T cells after ivuxolimab. At doses from 0.1 to 3.0 mg/kg, clonal expansion was seen in both CD4+ and CD8+ blood T cells between baseline and week 6. The antigen specificity of the clonally expanded peripheral T cells was not determined.

From the germline V gene, CDR1 is MNHEY and CDR2 is SVGAGI. From the cysteine up to the phenylalanine, the CDR3 has a length of 15 residues. Only the CDR3 portion is preserved as DNA: 45 bases, with reading frame beginning at the first base. Trimming at the junction amounts to 0 bases on V and 4 bases on J, and the germline ends lie 12 bases apart. Genomic DNA was extracted from sorted cells for sequencing of the TCRbeta CDR3 region. TCRbeta CDR3 regions were sequenced using the immunoSEQ Assay. TCRdb retrieved this table from immuneACCESS and kept in-frame rearrangements only. Not all clones are present; in checked studies, unresolved V genes account for under half, and no reason is known for the remainder. The sample data list 75,000 to 90,000 clones, and roughly 92% of these were observed just once. Jointly, the top ten make up around 0.7% of the sample. The trial excluded patients who had a history of autoimmune disease or who were on systemic immunosuppression. In every dose cohort, peripheral blood was drawn for TCR sequencing at baseline, cycle 4 day 1, and cycle 7 day 1. The samples were drawn from a first-in-human, open-label, multicenter phase I dose-escalation trial of ivuxolimab. Adults with locally advanced or metastatic melanoma, renal cell carcinoma, hepatocellular carcinoma or head and neck squamous cell carcinoma were enrolled in the trial. Before TCR sequencing, CD4+ and CD8+ T cells were separately sorted from peripheral blood.

The receptor chain draws on TRBV6-5 and TRBJ1-2; the D segment could be TRBD1, given 5 matching bases. The sample was CD4+ or CD8+ T cells sorted from blood, taken in a trial of the OX40 agonist ivuxolimab. This TCR derives from an adult with an advanced solid tumor such as melanoma, head and neck, liver or kidney cancer. The CDR3 is CASSYSGTGGYGYTF. The nucleotides read TGTGCCAGCAGTTACTCAGGCACCGGGGGCTATGGCTACACCTTC.